This TCR beta chain stems from a study of response to subunit inactivated influenza vaccine (dated by TCRdb to 2016 to 2018). With respect to the entire study: Deep quantitative profiling of the T cell receptor repertoire was used in the study to follow responses to a trivalent subunit inactivated influenza vaccine.

The protocol used for the library was RT-PCR. The sequencer listed for this sample is Illumina HiSeq 2500. TCRdb took the public reads, trimmed them with fastp at Q25, ran MiXCR for clone calling and kept in-frame beta chains. Rows merge per CDR3 protein into single entries with the most common DNA and genes. The sample has about 830,000 distinct CDR3 sequences on record, 15% to 20% of them singletons. About a tenth of the sample goes to the ten largest clones. Of note for this clonotype: Its antigen is not yet known. Base-call qualities are not available, and no considerably larger clone is one nucleotide away.

Overall results and qualifications from the work: According to the authors, only a limited number of new T cells may be recruited by each seasonal influenza vaccination.

The V end gives up 4 bases and the J end 6 bases, leaving 13 bases in the junction not matched to a gene. The CDR3 sequence holds 16 residues, the cysteine and phenylalanine included. Just CDR3 DNA is preserved here, 48 bases in frame from base 1. Taken from the germline V gene, the CDR1 and CDR2 loops are SGDLS and YYNGEE. Recombination linked TRBV9 to TRBJ2-7; 10 bases in the middle match TRBD2. The input for sequencing was PBMCs from blood, taken roughly 5 days after vaccination. This receptor was obtained from a man aged 50-60 years who received an inactivated influenza vaccine. Donor details come from another sample of the same person, matched by shared clones. The CDR3 loop reads CASSPGGASGRSEQYF. The DNA sequence follows: TGTGCCAGCAGCCCAGGGGGGGCTAGCGGGAGAAGCGAGCAGTACTTC.